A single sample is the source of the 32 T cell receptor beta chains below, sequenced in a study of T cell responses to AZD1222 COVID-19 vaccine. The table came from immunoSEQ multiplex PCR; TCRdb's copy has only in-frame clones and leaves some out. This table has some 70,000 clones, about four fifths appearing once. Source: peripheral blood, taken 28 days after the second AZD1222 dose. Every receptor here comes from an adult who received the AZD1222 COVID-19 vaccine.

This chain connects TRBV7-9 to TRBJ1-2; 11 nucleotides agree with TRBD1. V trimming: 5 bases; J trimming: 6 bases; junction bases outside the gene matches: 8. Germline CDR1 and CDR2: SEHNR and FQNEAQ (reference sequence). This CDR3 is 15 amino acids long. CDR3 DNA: TGTGCCAGCAGCAGTTGGGGACAGGGGGATCATGGCTACACCTTC. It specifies CASSSWGQGDHGYTF. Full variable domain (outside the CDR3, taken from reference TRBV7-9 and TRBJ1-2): DTGVSQNPRHKITKRGQNVTFRCDPISEHNRLYWYRQTLGQGPEFLTYFQNEAQLEKSRLLSDRFSAERPKGSFSTLEIQRTEQGDSAMYLCASSSWGQGDHGYTFGSGTRLTVV.

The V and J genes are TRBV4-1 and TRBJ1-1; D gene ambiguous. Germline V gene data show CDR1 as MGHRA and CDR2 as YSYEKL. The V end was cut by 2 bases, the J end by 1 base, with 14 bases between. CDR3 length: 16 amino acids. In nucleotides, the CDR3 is TGCGCCAGCAGCCAAACGAATCTGGGTTGGAACACTGAAGCTTTCTTT. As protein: CASSQTNLGWNTEAFF.

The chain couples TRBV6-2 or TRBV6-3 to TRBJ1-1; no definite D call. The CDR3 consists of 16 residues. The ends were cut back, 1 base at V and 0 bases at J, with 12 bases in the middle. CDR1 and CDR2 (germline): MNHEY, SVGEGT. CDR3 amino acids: CASSYYVRRLNTEAFF. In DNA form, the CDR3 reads TGTGCCAGCAGTTACTACGTCAGAAGATTGAACACTGAAGCTTTCTTT.

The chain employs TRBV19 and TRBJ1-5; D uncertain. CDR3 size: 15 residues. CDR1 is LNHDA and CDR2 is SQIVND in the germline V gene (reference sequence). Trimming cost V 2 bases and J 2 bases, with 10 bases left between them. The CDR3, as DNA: TGTGCCAGTAGTATATCGTATTATGGCAATCAGCCCCAGCATTTT. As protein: CASSISYYGNQPQHF.

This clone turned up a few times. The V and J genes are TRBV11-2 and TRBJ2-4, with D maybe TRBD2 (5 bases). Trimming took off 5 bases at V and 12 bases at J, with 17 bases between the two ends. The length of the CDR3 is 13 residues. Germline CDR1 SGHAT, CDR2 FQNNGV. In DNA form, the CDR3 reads TGTGCCAGCAGCCCCCTCCGAGGGTTTGGTCAGTACTTC. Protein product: CASSPLRGFGQYF.

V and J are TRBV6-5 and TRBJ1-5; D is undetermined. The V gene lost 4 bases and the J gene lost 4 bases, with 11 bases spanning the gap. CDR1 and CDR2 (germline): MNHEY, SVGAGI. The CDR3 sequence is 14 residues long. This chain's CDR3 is CASSSDNGNQPQHF. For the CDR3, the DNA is TGTGCCAGCAGTTCAGACAATGGGAATCAGCCCCAGCATTTT.

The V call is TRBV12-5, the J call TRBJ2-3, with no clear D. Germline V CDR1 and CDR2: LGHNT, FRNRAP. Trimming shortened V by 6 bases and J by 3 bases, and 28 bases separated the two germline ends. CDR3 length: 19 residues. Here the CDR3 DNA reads TGTGCTAGTGGCCCCGTTACTACAGCCCCAGCCCTTCCTACAGATACGCAGTATTTT. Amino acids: CASGPVTTAPALPTDTQYF.

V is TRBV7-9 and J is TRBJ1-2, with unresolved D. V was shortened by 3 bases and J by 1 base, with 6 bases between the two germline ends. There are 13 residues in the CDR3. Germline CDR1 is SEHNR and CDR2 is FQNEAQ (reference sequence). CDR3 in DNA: TGTGCCAGCAGCTTTGACGGTAACTATGGCTACACCTTC. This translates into CASSFDGNYGYTF.

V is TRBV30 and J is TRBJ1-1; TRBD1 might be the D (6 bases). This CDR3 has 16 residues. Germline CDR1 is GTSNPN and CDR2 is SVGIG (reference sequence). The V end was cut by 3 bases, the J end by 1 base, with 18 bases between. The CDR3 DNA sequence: TGTGCCTGGAGGTGGGGGGCGCATGGACGGAACACTGAAGCTTTCTTT. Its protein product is CAWRWGAHGRNTEAFF.

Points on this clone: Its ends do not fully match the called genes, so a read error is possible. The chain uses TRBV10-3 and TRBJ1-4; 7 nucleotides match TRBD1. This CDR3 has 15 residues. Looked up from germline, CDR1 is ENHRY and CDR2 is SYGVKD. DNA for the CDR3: TGTGCCATCAGGAAGGGGACAGCAACGAATGAAAAACTGTTTTTT. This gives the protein CAIRKGTATNEKLFF.

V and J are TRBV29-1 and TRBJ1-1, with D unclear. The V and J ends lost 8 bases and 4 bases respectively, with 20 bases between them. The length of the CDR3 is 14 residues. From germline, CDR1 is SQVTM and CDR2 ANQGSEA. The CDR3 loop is CSTTRGSAGTEAFF. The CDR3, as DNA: TGCAGCACTACCCGCGGGTCCGCCGGCACTGAAGCTTTCTTT. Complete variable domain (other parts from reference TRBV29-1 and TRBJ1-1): SAVISQKPSRDICQRGTSLTIQCQVDSQVTMMFWYRQQPGQSLTLIATANQGSEATYESGFVIDKFPISRPNLTFSTLTVSNMSPEDSSIYLCSTTRGSAGTEAFFGQGTRLTVV.

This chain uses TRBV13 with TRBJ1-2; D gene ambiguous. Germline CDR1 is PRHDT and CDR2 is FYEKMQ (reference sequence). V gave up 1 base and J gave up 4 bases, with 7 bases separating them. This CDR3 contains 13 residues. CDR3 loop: CASSLEVSYGYTF. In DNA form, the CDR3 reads TGTGCCAGCAGCTTAGAAGTCTCCTATGGCTACACCTTC.

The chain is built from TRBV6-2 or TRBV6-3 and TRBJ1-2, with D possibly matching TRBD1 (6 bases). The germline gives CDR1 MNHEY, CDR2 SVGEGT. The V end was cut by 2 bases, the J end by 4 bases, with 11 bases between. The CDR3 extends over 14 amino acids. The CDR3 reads CASSYVQGGYGYTF. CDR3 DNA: TGTGCCAGCAGTTACGTACAGGGAGGCTATGGCTACACCTTC.

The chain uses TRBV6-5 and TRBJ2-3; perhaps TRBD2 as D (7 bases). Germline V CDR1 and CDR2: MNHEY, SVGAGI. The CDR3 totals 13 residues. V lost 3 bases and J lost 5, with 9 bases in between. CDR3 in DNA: TGTGCCAGCAGTTATAGGGGGGGAGATACGCAGTATTTT. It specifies CASSYRGGDTQYF.

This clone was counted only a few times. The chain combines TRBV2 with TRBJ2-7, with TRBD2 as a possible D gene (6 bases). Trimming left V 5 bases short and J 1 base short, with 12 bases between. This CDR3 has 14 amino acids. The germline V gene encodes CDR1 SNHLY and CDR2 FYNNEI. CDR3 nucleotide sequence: TGTGCCAGCAGTAGCGGGTCCCTTTCCTACGAGCAGTACTTC. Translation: CASSSGSLSYEQYF.

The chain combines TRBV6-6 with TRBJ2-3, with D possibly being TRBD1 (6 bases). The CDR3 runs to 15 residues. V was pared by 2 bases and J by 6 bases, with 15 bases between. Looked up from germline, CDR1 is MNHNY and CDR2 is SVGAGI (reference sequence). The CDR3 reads CASSYGRGHRDTQYF. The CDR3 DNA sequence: TGTGCCAGCAGTTACGGTAGGGGACACCGGGATACGCAGTATTTT.

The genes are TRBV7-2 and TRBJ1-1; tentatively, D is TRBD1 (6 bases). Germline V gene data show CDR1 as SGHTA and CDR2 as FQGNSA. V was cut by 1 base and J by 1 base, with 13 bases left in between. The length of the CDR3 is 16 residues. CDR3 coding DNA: TGTGCCAGCAGCTTAGTTAGGGGCAGGGGGAACACTGAAGCTTTCTTT. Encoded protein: CASSLVRGRGNTEAFF. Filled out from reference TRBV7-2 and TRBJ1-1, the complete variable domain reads GAGVSQSPSNKVTEKGKDVELRCDPISGHTALYWYRQSLGQGLEFLIYFQGNSAPDKSGLPSDRFSAERTGGSVSTLTIQRTQQEDSAVYLCASSLVRGRGNTEAFFGQGTRLTVV.

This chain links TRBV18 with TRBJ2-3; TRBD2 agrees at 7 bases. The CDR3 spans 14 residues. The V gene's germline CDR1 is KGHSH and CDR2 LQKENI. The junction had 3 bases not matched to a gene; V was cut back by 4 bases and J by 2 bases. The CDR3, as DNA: TGTGCCAGCTCACGAGCGGGGACCACAGATACGCAGTATTTT. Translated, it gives CASSRAGTTDTQYF.

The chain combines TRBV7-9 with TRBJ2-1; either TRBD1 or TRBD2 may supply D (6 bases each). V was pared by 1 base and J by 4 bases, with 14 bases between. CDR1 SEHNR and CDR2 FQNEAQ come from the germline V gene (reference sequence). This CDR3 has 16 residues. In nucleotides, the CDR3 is TGTGCCAGCAGCTTAGGGCCCGGGGGCCCGTACAATGAGCAGTTCTTC. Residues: CASSLGPGGPYNEQFF.

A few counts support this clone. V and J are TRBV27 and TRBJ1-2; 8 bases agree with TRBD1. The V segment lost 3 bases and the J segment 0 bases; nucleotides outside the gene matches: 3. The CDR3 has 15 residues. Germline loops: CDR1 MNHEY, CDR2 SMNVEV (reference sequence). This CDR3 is CASSLGTGTNYGYTF. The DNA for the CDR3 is TGTGCCAGCAGTTTGGGGACAGGAACTAACTATGGCTACACCTTC.

CDR3 sequence reads: CASSPLRGANEQYF. CDR3 coding DNA: TGTGCCAGCAGTCCCCTCAGGGGTGCCAACGAGCAGTACTTC. The chain recombines TRBV28 with TRBJ2-7; D possibly corresponds to TRBD1 (6 bases). The germline V gene encodes CDR1 MDHEN and CDR2 SYDVKM. The CDR3 sequence is 14 residues long. Trimming took off 5 bases at V and 5 bases at J, with 16 bases between the two ends.

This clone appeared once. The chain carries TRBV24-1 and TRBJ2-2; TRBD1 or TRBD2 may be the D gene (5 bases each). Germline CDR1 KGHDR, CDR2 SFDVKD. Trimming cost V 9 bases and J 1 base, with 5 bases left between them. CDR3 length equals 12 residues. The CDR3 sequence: CATGGNTGELFF. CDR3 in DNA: TGTGCCACCGGGGGGAACACCGGGGAGCTGTTTTTT.

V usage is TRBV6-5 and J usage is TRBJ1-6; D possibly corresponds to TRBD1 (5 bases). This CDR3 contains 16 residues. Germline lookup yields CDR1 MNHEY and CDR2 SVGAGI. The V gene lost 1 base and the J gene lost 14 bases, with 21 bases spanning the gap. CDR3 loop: CASSYFTGTAKLSLHF. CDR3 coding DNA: TGTGCCAGCAGTTACTTCACCGGGACGGCCAAGTTGTCCCTCCACTTT.

This CDR3 is CSASAPPWQSSYNEQFF. The CDR3 bases are TGCAGTGCTAGTGCCCCCCCTTGGCAGAGCTCCTACAATGAGCAGTTCTTC. The chain links TRBV20-1 to TRBJ2-1; no reliable D call. Trimming cost V 3 bases and J 0 bases, with 18 bases left between them. The CDR3 is made up of 17 amino acids. CDR1 DFQATT and CDR2 SNEGSKA come from the germline V gene (reference sequence).

CDR3 residues: CASSGIRASNYGYTF. The CDR3 DNA follows: TGTGCCAGCAGCGGAATCCGGGCCTCTAACTATGGCTACACCTTC. The genes are TRBV9 and TRBJ1-2, with unresolved D. The V gene lost 3 bases and the J gene lost 0 bases, with 12 bases spanning the gap. The CDR3 has 15 amino acids. Germline V gene data show CDR1 as SGDLS and CDR2 as YYNGEE.

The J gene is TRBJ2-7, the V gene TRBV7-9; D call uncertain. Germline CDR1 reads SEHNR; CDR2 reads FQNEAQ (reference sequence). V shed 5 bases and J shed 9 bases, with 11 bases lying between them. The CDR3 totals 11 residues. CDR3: CASSPNVGQYF. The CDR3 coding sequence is TGTGCCAGCAGCCCCAACGTCGGGCAGTACTTC. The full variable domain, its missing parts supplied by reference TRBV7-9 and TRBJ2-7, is DTGVSQNPRHKITKRGQNVTFRCDPISEHNRLYWYRQTLGQGPEFLTYFQNEAQLEKSRLLSDRFSAERPKGSFSTLEIQRTEQGDSAMYLCASSPNVGQYFGPGTRLTVT.

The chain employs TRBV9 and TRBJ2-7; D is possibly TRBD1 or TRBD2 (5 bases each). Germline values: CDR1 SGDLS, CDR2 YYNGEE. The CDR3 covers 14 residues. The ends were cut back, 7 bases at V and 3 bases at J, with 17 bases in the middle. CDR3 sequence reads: CASVPGTSNYEQYF. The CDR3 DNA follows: TGTGCCAGCGTCCCCGGGACGTCGAACTACGAGCAGTACTTC. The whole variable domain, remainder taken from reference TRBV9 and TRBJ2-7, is DSGVTQTPKHLITATGQRVTLRCSPRSGDLSVYWYQQSLDQGLQFLIQYYNGEERAKGNILERFSAQQFPDLHSELNLSSLELGDSALYFCASVPGTSNYEQYFGPGTRLTVT.

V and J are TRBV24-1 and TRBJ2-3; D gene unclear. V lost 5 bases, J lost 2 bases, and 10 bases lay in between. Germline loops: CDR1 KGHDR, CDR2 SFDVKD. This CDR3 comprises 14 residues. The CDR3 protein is CATSVKTSTDTQYF. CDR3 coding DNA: TGTGCCACCAGTGTAAAGACCTCCACAGATACGCAGTATTTT.

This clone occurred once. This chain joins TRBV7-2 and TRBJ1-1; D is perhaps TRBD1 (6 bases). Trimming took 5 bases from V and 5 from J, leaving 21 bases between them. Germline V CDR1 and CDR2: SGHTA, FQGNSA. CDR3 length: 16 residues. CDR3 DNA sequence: TGTGCCAGCAGCCTCCGCCCCTGGGGGGCGGGGACTGAAGCTTTCTTT. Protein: CASSLRPWGAGTEAFF.

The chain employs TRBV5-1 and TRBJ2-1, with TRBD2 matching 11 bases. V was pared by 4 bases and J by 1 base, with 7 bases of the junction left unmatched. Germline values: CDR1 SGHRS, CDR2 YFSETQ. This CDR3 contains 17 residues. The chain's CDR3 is CASSLHVAGGSYNEQFF. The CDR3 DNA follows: TGCGCCAGCAGCCTCCACGTAGCGGGGGGGTCCTACAATGAGCAGTTCTTC.

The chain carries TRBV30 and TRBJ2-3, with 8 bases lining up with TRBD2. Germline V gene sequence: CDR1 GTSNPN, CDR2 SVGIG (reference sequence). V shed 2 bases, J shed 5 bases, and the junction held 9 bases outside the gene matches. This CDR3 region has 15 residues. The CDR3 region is CAWSKGTRGGDTQYF. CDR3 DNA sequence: TGTGCCTGGAGTAAAGGGACTAGGGGTGGAGATACGCAGTATTTT.

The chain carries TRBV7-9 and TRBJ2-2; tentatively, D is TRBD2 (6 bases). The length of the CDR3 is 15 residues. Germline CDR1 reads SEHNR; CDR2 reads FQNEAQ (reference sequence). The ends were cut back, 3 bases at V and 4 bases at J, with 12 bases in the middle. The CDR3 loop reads CASSLMSAGTGELFF. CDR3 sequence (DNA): TGTGCCAGCAGCTTGATGTCAGCGGGCACCGGGGAGCTGTTTTTT. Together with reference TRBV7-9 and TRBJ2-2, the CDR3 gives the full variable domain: DTGVSQNPRHKITKRGQNVTFRCDPISEHNRLYWYRQTLGQGPEFLTYFQNEAQLEKSRLLSDRFSAERPKGSFSTLEIQRTEQGDSAMYLCASSLMSAGTGELFFGEGSRLTVL.